The entry that follows covers one T cell receptor beta chain sequence. As yet, its antigen is unknown. The CDR3 extends over 14 amino acids. V shed 6 bases and J shed 0 bases, with 11 bases lying between them. Germline assignment: CDR1 MDHEN and CDR2 SYDVKM. Assay used: immunoSEQ multiplex PCR; TCRdb lists only in-frame clones, some missing. The sample holds about 12,000 clones, around 84% seen once. The sample comes from a study of OX40 agonist ivuxolimab in advanced cancers. Turning to the study itself: Administration of intravenous ivuxolimab to patients occurred every 2 weeks at 0.01 to 10 mg/kg.

Study-level results: There were also nonresponders showing low normalized T-cell clonal expansion. The investigators did not determine what antigen specificity the expanded peripheral T cells had.

With autoimmune disease history or systemic immunosuppression, patients were excluded. This clonotype originated in an adult with an advanced solid tumor such as melanoma, head and neck, liver or kidney cancer. The starting material was CD4+ or CD8+ T cells sorted from blood, obtained in a trial of the OX40 agonist ivuxolimab. J is TRBJ1-1 and V is TRBV28; D remains unclear. The CDR3 DNA follows: TGTGCCAGCAGCCCCGCTGGGTTGAACACTGAAGCTTTCTTT. Amino acids: CASSPAGLNTEAFF.